This T cell receptor beta chain emerged from a study of T-cell memory formation after mild COVID-19. Study overall: TCR clustering was largely donor specific. General study points: Clones shrinking between day 15 and 85 showed a balanced CD4/CD8 split, and those that grew later tilted toward CD4+. Among clones peaking at day 37 in the second wave, SARS-CoV-2 specificity remained unconfirmed. Some clones that responded turned up in pre-infection memory, which suggests that cross-reactive memory joined in.

This clonotype was observed a handful of times. Its target is unknown. From the 5' RACE reads, TCRdb called clonotypes with MiXCR, one entry per CDR3 protein. This sample has about 57,000 distinct CDR3 sequences, with 12% found just once. Per germline, CDR1 DFQATT and CDR2 SNEGSKA (reference sequence). Deletions cut 5 bases from V and 3 bases from J, with 16 bases between. CDR3 length: 14 amino acids. This chain links TRBV20-1 with TRBJ1-2; perhaps TRBD1 as D (6 bases). The sample was PBMCs or a T cell subset sorted from them (not recorded which). The sequence derives from a man aged 18 to 35 who had mild COVID-19 (a few samples of this study predate the infection). Cell type and time point are not known. The CDR3 region has the DNA TGCAGTGCTCCCGAGGGGGGGCGTGACTATGGCTACACCTTC. Residues: CSAPEGGRDYGYTF.